This T cell receptor beta chain is drawn from a study of CD8+ T cells in alopecia areata. The overall study: Administration of oral tofacitinib to treated patients was at 5 to 10 mg twice daily. The study's findings and limits: Against the mouse data, patients shared TCRs less clearly, possibly for HLA reasons. Normal scalp had lower clonality than lesional scalp, with alopecia totalis/universalis lesions showing this most strongly.

From germline, CDR1 is MDHEN and CDR2 SYDVKM. Losses at the gene ends were 8 bases for V and 5 bases for J; bases not matched to a gene: 10. The CDR3 has 14 residues. Extraction and reverse transcription of RNA yielded cDNA as the sequencing template. This table comes from immunoSEQ multiplex PCR, and its TCRdb copy is limited to in-frame clones, with some not included. The table lists under 15,000 clones, about 61% of them singletons, with over 10% in the top ten. Peripheral blood and lesional scalp punch biopsies were taken from alopecia areata patients. This clone has only a few counts. Its antigen is undetermined.

This clonotype was sampled from a human donor with alopecia areata. The chain employs TRBV28 and TRBJ2-5, with TRBD2 matching over 8 bases. The sequenced material came from skin. The CDR3, as DNA: TGTGCCAGCGAGGGCCCAGCGGGAGAGGAGACCCAGTACTTC. As protein: CASEGPAGEETQYF.